This T cell receptor beta chain was captured by sequencing in a study of blood T cell repertoires in COVID-19. Across the study: Whether acute or convalescent, the COVID-19 samples came from the United States, Italy and Spain.

The assay was immunoSEQ multiplex PCR, and TCRdb's table has in-frame clones only and misses some. This sample has about 75,000 clones, with 70% to 90% found just once. Germline V CDR1 and CDR2: SNHLY, FYNNEI. This CDR3 is 12 amino acids long. The ends were cut back, 5 bases at V and 5 bases at J, with 8 bases in the middle. The rearrangement joins TRBV2 to TRBJ2-3; D is possibly TRBD1 (6 bases). Material: peripheral blood. The receptor was derived from a human donor in a cohort sampled during active COVID-19. The chain's CDR3 is CASSQGIDTQYF. The CDR3 region has the DNA TGTGCCAGCAGTCAGGGGATAGATACGCAGTATTTT.